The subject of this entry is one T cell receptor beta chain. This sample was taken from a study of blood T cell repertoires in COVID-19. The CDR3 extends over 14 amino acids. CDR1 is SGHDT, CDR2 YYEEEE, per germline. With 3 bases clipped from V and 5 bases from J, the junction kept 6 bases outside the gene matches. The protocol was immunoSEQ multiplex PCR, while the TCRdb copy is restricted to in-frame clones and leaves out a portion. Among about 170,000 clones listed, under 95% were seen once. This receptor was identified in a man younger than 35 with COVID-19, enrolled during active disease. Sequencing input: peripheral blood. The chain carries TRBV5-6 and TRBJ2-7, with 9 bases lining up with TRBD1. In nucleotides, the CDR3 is TGTGCCAGCAGCTCCCGGGACAGGGTCCACGAGCAGTACTTC. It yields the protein CASSSRDRVHEQYF.